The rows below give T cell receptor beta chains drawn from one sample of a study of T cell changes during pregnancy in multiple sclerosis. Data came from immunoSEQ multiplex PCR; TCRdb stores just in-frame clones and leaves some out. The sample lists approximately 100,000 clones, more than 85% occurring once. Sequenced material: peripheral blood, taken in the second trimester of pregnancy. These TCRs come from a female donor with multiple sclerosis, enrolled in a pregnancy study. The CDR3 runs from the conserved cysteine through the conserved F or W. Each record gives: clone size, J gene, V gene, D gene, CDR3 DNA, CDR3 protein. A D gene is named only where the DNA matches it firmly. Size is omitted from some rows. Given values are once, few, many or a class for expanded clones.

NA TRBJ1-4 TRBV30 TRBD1 TGTGCCTGTTTGGACAGGGCCCAGAATGAAAAACTGTTTTTT CACLDRAQNEKLFF
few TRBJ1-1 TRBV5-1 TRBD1 TGCGCCAGCACATTGGGACAGAAGAACACTGAAGCTTTCTTT CASTLGQKNTEAFF
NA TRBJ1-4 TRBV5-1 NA TGCGCCAGCAGCCCAGACAGACCTAATGAAAAACTGTTTTTT CASSPDRPNEKLFF
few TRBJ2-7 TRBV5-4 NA TGTGCCAGCAGCTCCGCCTACGAGCAGTACTTC CASSSAYEQYF
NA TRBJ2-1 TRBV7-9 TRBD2 TGTGCCAGCAGCTTAGTGACTAGCGGGAGCGTTGAGCAGTTCTTC CASSLVTSGSVEQFF
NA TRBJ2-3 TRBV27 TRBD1 TGTGCCAGCAGCGGGACAGGGAGCACAGATACGCAGTATTTT CASSGTGSTDTQYF
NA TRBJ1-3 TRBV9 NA TGTGCCAGCAGCGTTGAGGGCTTATCTGGAAACACCATATATTTT CASSVEGLSGNTIYF
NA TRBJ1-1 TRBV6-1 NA TGTGCCAGCGAGGTCGCTGAAGCTTTCTTT CASEVAEAFF
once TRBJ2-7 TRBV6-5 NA TGTGCCAGCAGCCCCTACAGGACACCAATCTACGAGCAGTACTTC CASSPYRTPIYEQYF
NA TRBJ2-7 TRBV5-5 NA TGTGCCAGCAGCTTGGAAGGGACACGGCATCTCTACGAGCAGTACTTC CASSLEGTRHLYEQYF
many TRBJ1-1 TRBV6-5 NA TGTGCCAGCATACCGGGGATTGGAACTGAAGCTTTCTTT CASIPGIGTEAFF
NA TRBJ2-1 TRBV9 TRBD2 TGTGCCAGCAGCGCCGGGACTAGCGGGAGCTCCTACAATGAGCAGTTCTTC CASSAGTSGSSYNEQFF
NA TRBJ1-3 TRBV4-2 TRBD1 TGTGCCAGCAGCCAAGCCCCTCCTACAGGGGGCTCTGGAAACACCATATATTTT CASSQAPPTGGSGNTIYF
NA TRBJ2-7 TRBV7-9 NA TGTGCCAGCAGTATTGACATCTCACCCTACGAGCAGTACTTC CASSIDISPYEQYF
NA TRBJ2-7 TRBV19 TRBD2 TGTGCCAGTTCTCACGGGGAGGGGTACGAGCAGTACTTC CASSHGEGYEQYF
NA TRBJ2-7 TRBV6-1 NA TGTGCCAGCTCGGAGGACTTGCAAATAACCGAGCAGTACTTC CASSEDLQITEQYF
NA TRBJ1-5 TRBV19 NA TGTGCCAGTAGTACCACGTTAAGGAGTCAGCCCCAGCATTTT CASSTTLRSQPQHF
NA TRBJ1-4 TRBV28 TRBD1 TGTGCCAGCAGTTTAGGAGGGACAGGGAGGCGAAAACTGTTTTTT CASSLGGTGRRKLFF
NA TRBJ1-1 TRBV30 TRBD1 TGTGCCTGGAAATTCGGGACAGGTCCTCTTTCTTTCTTT CAWKFGTGPLSFF
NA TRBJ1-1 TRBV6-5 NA TGTGCCAGCAGTTACCCTGGGGGCGGCACTGAAGCTTTCTTT CASSYPGGGTEAFF
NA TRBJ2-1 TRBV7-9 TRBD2 TGTGCCAGCAGCTATCTAGCGGGAGGGATATTCGACAATGAGCAGTTCTTC CASSYLAGGIFDNEQFF
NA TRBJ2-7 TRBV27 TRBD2 TGTGCCAGCAGCACGAGCGGGAGCGCCCCCTACGAGCAGTACTTC CASSTSGSAPYEQYF
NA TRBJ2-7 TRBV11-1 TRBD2 TGTGCCAGCGGGGATAGCGGGAGTTCTTCCTACGAGCAGTACTTC CASGDSGSSSYEQYF
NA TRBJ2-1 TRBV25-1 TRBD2 TGTGCCAGCAGTGTCGGGACTAATTGGGGGAATGAGCAGTTCTTC CASSVGTNWGNEQFF
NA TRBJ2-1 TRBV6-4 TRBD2 TGTGCCAGCAGTGACTCAGGCGGGAGTTCCTACAATGAGCAGTTCTTC CASSDSGGSSYNEQFF
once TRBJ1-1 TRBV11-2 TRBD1 TGTGCCAGCAGCCCTCAGGGGGATAACACTGAAGCTTTCTTT CASSPQGDNTEAFF
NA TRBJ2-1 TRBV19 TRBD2 TGTGCCAGTAGTATGACTAGCGGGCCCCCCTACAATGAGCAGTTCTTC CASSMTSGPPYNEQFF
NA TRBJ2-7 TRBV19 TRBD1 TGTGCCAGTAGTAAAAGGACAGGGGGAGCCTACGAGCAGTACTTC CASSKRTGGAYEQYF
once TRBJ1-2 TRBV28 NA TGTGCCAGCAGTTTAGCGGGTAACTATGGCTACACCTTC CASSLAGNYGYTF
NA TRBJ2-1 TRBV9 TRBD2 TGTGCCAGCAGCGTAGGGGGAGGGACCCATGAGCAGTTCTTC CASSVGGGTHEQFF
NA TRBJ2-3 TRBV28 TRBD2 TGTGCCAGCAGCCCTAGCGGGAGGGCCGCAGATACGCAGTATTTT CASSPSGRAADTQYF
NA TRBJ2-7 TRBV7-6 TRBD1 TGTGCCAGCAGCTTGCCGAAGTCCGGGACAGGGGACCTCTACGAGCAGTACTTC CASSLPKSGTGDLYEQYF
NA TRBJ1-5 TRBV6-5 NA TGTGCCAGCAGTTCGGGACACCTTAATCAGCCCCAGCATTTT CASSSGHLNQPQHF
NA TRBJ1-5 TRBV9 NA TGTGCCAGCAGCCCTGGGAGCCTAAATCAGCCCCAGCATTTT CASSPGSLNQPQHF
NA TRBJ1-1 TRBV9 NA TGTGCCAGCAGCTCTCAACAGGGGAACACTGAAGCTTTCTTT CASSSQQGNTEAFF
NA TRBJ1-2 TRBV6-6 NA TGTGCCAGCAGGAGACAACGAGATGGCTACACCTTC CASRRQRDGYTF
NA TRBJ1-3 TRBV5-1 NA TGCGCCAGCAGCTCAACCGCCGGGACTGGAAACACCATATATTTT CASSSTAGTGNTIYF
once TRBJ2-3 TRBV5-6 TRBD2 TGTGCCAGCAGCTTGGGACTAGCGAGAGATACGCAGTATTTT CASSLGLARDTQYF
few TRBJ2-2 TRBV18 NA TGTGCCAGCTCACCATCGGCGCAGGGTTCCGGGGAGCTGTTTTTT CASSPSAQGSGELFF
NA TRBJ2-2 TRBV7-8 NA TGTGCCAGCAGTTTAGTACAACCGAACACCGGGGAGCTGTTTTTT CASSLVQPNTGELFF
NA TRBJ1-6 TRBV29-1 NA TGCAGCGTTACTGACGGACAAAATTCACCCCTCCACTTT CSVTDGQNSPLHF
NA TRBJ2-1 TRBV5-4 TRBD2 TGTGCCAGCAGCCGAGGGCGGGGGGTCCATGAGCAGTTCTTC CASSRGRGVHEQFF
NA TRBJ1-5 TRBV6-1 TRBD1 TGTGCCAGCAGTGTGGGACAGGGCGGCAATCAGCCCCAGCATTTT CASSVGQGGNQPQHF
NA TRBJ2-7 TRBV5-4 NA TGTGCCAGCAGCCCCACAGCTCTCTCCTACGAGCAGTACTTC CASSPTALSYEQYF
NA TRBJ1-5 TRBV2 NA TGTGCCAGCAGTGACGGGGGGAACAATCAGCCCCAGCATTTT CASSDGGNNQPQHF
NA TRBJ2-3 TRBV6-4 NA TGTGCCAGCAGTGCGGGGTTGGGCACAGATACGCAGTATTTT CASSAGLGTDTQYF
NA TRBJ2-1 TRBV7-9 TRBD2 TGTGCCAGCAGCCCCCGTCCCCTGGGACTAGCGGGAAGTGAGCAGTTCTTC CASSPRPLGLAGSEQFF